This TCR beta chain came from a study of ipilimumab plus nivolumab after autologous stem cell transplantation (dated by TCRdb to the early 2020s). As for the study more broadly: A median of roughly five ipilimumab doses and 8 or 9 nivolumab doses was received by trial patients. Both primary refractory and relapsed disease were represented in the DLBCL cohort, where 18-month progression-free survival was about 86% and 29%, respectively. Patients undergoing autologous transplant for high-risk diffuse large B cell lymphoma, mature T cell lymphoma, or multiple myeloma were enrolled in the trial. The intent-to-treat population of the trial consisted of approximately 35 patients. Study-wide findings and limitations: Combined checkpoint inhibition appeared tolerable as post-transplant consolidation, according to the authors' conclusion. The authors stated that profiles of the T cell receptor repertoire, regulatory T cell phenotype and gut microbiota provided a biologic rationale for studying this approach further.

About this clone itself: Its recognized antigen is unknown. Base qualities are not at hand, and no much larger clone is one base apart.

CDR1 and CDR2 are read off the germline V gene as SGHDT and YYEEEE. Its CDR3 holds 11 amino acids, cysteine through phenylalanine. Of all the DNA, just the CDR3 is kept, 33 bases in frame from base 1. V and J lose 5 bases and 7 bases, and a span of 9 bases separates them. Checkpoint therapy was initiated 14 to 28 days after autologous transplant, and ipilimumab was administered at 1 mg/kg intravenously on day 1 of selected weeks. The nivolumab dose was 3 mg/kg intravenously, delivered on day 1 of weeks 1, 4, 7, 10, and every two weeks through week 26. This Phase Ib clinical trial tested ipilimumab plus nivolumab, a combined checkpoint inhibition, as consolidation after autologous stem cell transplantation. Preparation of the library involved the immunoSEQ multiplex PCR assay. TCRdb's version of the immuneACCESS table is confined to in-frame rearrangements and falls short of the full clone set. An unresolved V gene accounts for under half of the shortfall where checked; the remainder is of unknown origin. This sample is represented by about 18,000 clones; around four fifths of them were singletons. Together, the top ten hold 9.5% to 13% of the sample.

Sequences were derived from PBMCs, sampled in a trial of ipilimumab plus nivolumab as post-transplant consolidation. In this chain, TRBV5-6 is recombined with TRBJ1-2; the D gene cannot be named for sure. The receptor was isolated from a male donor with diffuse large B-cell lymphoma. The CDR3 amino acid sequence is: CASRLSSGYTF. The nucleotide sequence reads TGTGCCAGCAGACTGTCCTCTGGCTACACCTTC.